Many counts were recorded for the clone carrying this T cell receptor beta chain. This sample is drawn from a study of T cells in Graves' hyperthyroidism and ophthalmopathy. The investigators amplified TCR beta CDR3 regions from RNA transcripts. The HTBI primer set served for first-round RT-PCR of the TCR CDR3. TCRdb passed the multiplex PCR reads through MiXCR, listing each CDR3 protein once. The repertoire includes 500,000 to 550,000 distinct CDR3 sequences, nearly 20% of them detected once, and roughly 44% sits in the top ten. This CDR3 has 15 residues. The V gene's germline CDR1 is SNHLY and CDR2 FYNNEI. V dropped 8 bases and J dropped 4 bases, with 21 bases sitting between them.

The TCR was taken from a man aged 35-49 years with Graves' ophthalmopathy. Sequencing used blood. The V call is TRBV2, the J call TRBJ2-7; D might be TRBD2 (5 bases). In DNA, the CDR3 is TGTGCCAGCTCCCCCCGCCGGGGAAGTAGGTACGAGCAGTACTTC. The encoded protein is CASSPRRGSRYEQYF.